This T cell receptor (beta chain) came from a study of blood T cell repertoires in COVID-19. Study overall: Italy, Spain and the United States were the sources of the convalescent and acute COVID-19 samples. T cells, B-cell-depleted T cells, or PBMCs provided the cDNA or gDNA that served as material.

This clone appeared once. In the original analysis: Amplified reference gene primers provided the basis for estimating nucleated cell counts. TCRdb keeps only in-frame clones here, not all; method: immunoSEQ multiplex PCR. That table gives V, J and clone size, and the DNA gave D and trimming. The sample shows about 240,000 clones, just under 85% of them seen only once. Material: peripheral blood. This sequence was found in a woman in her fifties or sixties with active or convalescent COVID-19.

CDR3: CASSQVGDKSPNTEAFF. CDR3 DNA sequence: TGTGCCAGCAGCCAAGTGGGAGACAAGAGCCCGAACACTGAAGCTTTCTTT. The chain joins TRBV14 to TRBJ1-1; D ambiguous. This CDR3 contains 17 residues. CDR1 SGHDN and CDR2 FVKESK come from the germline V gene. V was clipped by 1 base and J by 1 base, with 16 bases between them.